The 11 T cell receptor beta chains presented below share a single source sample, sequenced in a study of blood T cell repertoires in COVID-19. Data came from immunoSEQ multiplex PCR; TCRdb stores just in-frame clones and leaves some out. The sample has about 98,000 clones, less than 85% seen once. The sequencing sample was made of peripheral blood. The receptors here all came from a man aged 65 to 79 with active or convalescent COVID-19.

V usage is TRBV3-1 (or the pseudogene TRBV3-2) and J usage is TRBJ2-3; 9 positions match TRBD2. The CDR3 has 17 residues. After removal of 0 bases from V and 6 bases from J, the junction contained 10 bases not matched to a gene. Germline V gives CDR1 LGHDT, CDR2 YNNKEL (reference sequence). The CDR3 bases are TGTGCCAGCAGCCAAGAAGCCCTAGCGGGGCCGAGGGATACGCAGTATTTT. The encoded protein is CASSQEALAGPRDTQYF.

The J gene is TRBJ2-7, the V gene TRBV21-1; the tabulated D call, TRBD2, remains unverified against the DNA. TRBV21-1 is a documented pseudogene. This CDR3 is built from 17 residues. CDR3 nucleotide sequence: TGTGCCAGCAGCAAAGATGTGGCCGGGACTAGGTGGTGCGAGCAGTACTTC. It codes for CASSKDVAGTRWCEQYF.

V gene TRBV11-2 combines with J gene TRBJ2-1; 7 bases are a match to TRBD2. CDR3 length: 16 amino acids. V dropped 1 base and J dropped 4; count of bases not matched to a gene: 7. Per the germline V gene, CDR1 is SGHAT and CDR2 is FQNNGV. The CDR3 DNA sequence: TGTGCCAGCAGCTTAGCCCCCAGCGGGGTGTACAATGAGCAGTTCTTC. Protein product: CASSLAPSGVYNEQFF.

The rearrangement uses TRBV18 and TRBJ1-1; 10 nucleotides match TRBD1. CDR3 length: 15 amino acids. V lost 3 bases and J lost 4; bases outside the gene matches: 5. The germline CDR1 and CDR2 sequences are KGHSH and LQKENI. The CDR3 spells CASSPPGQGFTEAFF. Written as DNA, the CDR3 is TGTGCCAGCTCACCCCCGGGACAGGGGTTCACTGAAGCTTTCTTT.

The chain is built from TRBV6-5 and TRBJ1-5; 7 positions match TRBD1. Germline V gene lookup returns CDR1 MNHEY and CDR2 SVGAGI. Trimming at V came to 2 bases and at J to 6 bases, leaving 4 bases not matched to a gene. There are 14 residues in the CDR3. CDR3 sequence reads: CASSYRGLGQPQHF. The CDR3 DNA reads as TGTGCCAGCAGTTACAGGGGGCTGGGTCAGCCCCAGCATTTT.

This chain connects TRBV7-6 to TRBJ2-1; TRBD2 might be the D (6 bases). CDR1 and CDR2 from the germline V gene are SGHVS and FNYEAQ. This CDR3 comprises 14 residues. The V and J ends lost 0 bases and 5 bases respectively, with 8 bases between them. The CDR3 DNA sequence: TGTGCCAGCAGCTTAGCGCGGGGAAACAATGAGCAGTTCTTC. Translation: CASSLARGNNEQFF.

J is TRBJ1-4 and V is TRBV25-1; 7 positions match TRBD1. The CDR3 has 14 residues. V shed 3 bases, J shed 12 bases, and the junction held 10 bases outside the gene matches. The germline V gene has CDR1 MGHDK and CDR2 SYGVNS. The CDR3 loop reads CASSEGQRPGELFF. CDR3 nucleotides: TGTGCCAGCAGTGAGGGACAGCGGCCGGGAGAACTGTTTTTT.

The chain carries TRBV12-3 or TRBV12-4 and TRBJ1-3, with unresolved D. This CDR3 has 13 amino acids. Trimming shortened V by 6 bases and J by 10 bases, and 16 bases separated the two germline ends. In DNA form, the CDR3 reads TGTGCCAGCAGGAATTTGGGAGGACGGACCATATATTTT. This gives the protein CASRNLGGRTIYF.

The chain combines TRBV3-1 (or the pseudogene TRBV3-2) with TRBJ1-5, with 7 bases lining up with TRBD1. The germline V gene has CDR1 LGHDT and CDR2 YNNKEL (reference sequence). The CDR3 loop spans 16 amino acids. V lost 0 bases and J lost 7; bases outside the gene matches: 9. The CDR3 region is CASSQEPLDRSQPQHF. CDR3 nucleotide sequence: TGTGCCAGCAGCCAAGAACCCTTGGACAGGAGCCAGCCCCAGCATTTT.

The chain is built from TRBV9 and TRBJ2-3; possible D gene TRBD2, 5 bases. The CDR3 contains 15 residues. The germline V gene encodes CDR1 SGDLS and CDR2 YYNGEE. V shed 0 bases and J shed 4 bases, with 12 bases lying between them. The CDR3 reads CASSVGVGGADTQYF. The DNA of the CDR3 is TGTGCCAGCAGCGTAGGGGTTGGAGGTGCAGATACGCAGTATTTT.

The V and J genes are TRBV27 and TRBJ2-3; D not resolved. The CDR3 runs 12 residues. V gave up 4 bases and J gave up 4 bases, with 6 bases separating them. The germline gives CDR1 MNHEY, CDR2 SMNVEV (reference sequence). CDR3: CASSSLADTQYF. Written as DNA, the CDR3 is TGTGCCAGCAGTTCCCTAGCAGATACGCAGTATTTT.